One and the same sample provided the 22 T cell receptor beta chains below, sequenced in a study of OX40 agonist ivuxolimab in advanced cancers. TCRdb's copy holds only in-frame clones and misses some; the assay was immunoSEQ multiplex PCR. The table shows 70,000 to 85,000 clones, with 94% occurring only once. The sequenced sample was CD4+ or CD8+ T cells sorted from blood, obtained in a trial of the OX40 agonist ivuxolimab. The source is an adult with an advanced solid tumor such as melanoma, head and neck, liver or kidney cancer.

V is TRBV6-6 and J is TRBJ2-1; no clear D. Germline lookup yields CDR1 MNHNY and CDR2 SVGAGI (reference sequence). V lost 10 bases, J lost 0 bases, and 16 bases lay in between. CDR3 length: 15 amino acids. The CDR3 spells CATLDGPSSYNEQFF. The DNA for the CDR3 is TGTGCCACACTTGACGGCCCAAGCTCCTACAATGAGCAGTTCTTC.

The CDR3 coding sequence is TGTGCCAGCAACCTAGCGGGAGCCTTCAATGAGCAGTTCTTC. It encodes CASNLAGAFNEQFF. V usage is TRBV27 and J usage is TRBJ2-1; 10 nucleotides align to TRBD2. After removal of 7 bases from V and 6 bases from J, the junction contained 6 bases not matched to a gene. The CDR3 length is 14 residues. The germline V gene has CDR1 MNHEY and CDR2 SMNVEV (reference sequence).

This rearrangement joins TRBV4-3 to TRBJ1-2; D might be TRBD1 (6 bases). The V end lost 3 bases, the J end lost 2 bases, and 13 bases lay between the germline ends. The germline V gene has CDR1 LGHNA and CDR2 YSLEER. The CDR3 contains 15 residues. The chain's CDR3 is CASSHTGFGNYGYTF. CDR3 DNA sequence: TGCGCCAGCAGCCATACAGGGTTTGGGAACTATGGCTACACCTTC.

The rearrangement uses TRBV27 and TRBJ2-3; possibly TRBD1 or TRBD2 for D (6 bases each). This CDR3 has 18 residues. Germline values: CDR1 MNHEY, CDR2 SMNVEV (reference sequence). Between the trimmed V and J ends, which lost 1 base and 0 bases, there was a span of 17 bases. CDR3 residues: CASSLYFGGTYSTDTQYF. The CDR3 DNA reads TGTGCCAGCAGTTTATACTTTGGGGGGACATATAGCACAGATACGCAGTATTTT.

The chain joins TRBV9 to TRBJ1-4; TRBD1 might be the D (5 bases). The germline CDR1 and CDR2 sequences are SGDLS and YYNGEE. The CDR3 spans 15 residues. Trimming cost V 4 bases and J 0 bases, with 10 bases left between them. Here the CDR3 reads CASSSRQTTNEKLFF. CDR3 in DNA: TGTGCCAGCAGCTCCCGACAGACAACTAATGAAAAACTGTTTTTT.

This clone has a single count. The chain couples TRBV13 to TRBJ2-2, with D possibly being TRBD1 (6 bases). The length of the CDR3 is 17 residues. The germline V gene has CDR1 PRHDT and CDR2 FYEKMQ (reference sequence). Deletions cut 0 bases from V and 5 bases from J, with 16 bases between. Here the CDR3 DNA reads TGTGCCAGCAGCTTAGGCCTTAGGACAGATATTACCGGGGAGCTGTTTTTT. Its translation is CASSLGLRTDITGELFF.

CDR3 protein: CASSPSGGRANWGSDNEQFF. DNA of the CDR3: TGTGCCAGCAGCCCAAGCGGGGGGCGTGCTAACTGGGGGTCGGACAATGAGCAGTTCTTC. The chain combines TRBV4-2 with TRBJ2-1; 9 nucleotides align to TRBD2. J gave up 5 bases and V 4 bases, and 21 bases lay outside the gene matches. Looked up from germline, CDR1 is LGHNA and CDR2 is YNFKEQ. This CDR3 region has 20 residues.

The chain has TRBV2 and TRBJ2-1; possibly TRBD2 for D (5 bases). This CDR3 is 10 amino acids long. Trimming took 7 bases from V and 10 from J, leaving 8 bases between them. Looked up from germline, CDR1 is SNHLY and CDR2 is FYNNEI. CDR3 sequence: CASTRGEQFF. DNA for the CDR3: TGTGCCAGCACTCGCGGGGAGCAGTTCTTC. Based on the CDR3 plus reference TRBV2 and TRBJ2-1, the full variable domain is EPEVTQTPSHQVTQMGQEVILRCVPISNHLYFYWYRQILGQKVEFLVSFYNNEISEKSEIFDDQFSVERPDGSNFTLKIRSTKLEDSAMYFCASTRGEQFFGPGTRLTVL.

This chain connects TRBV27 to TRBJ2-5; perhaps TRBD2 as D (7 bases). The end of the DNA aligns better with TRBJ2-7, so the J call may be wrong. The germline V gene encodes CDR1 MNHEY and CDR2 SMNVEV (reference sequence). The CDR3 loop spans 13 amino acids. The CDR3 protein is CATTGGPTYEQYF. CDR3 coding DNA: TGTGCCACCACCGGGGGGCCTACCTACGAGCAGTACTTC.

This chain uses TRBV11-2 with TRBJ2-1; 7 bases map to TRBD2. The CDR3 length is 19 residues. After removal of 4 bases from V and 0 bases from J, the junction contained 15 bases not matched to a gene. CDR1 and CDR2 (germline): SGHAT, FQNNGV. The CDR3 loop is CASSSPTGGSWSSYNEQFF. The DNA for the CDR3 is TGTGCCAGCAGCTCCCCAACTGGCGGGAGCTGGAGCTCCTACAATGAGCAGTTCTTC.

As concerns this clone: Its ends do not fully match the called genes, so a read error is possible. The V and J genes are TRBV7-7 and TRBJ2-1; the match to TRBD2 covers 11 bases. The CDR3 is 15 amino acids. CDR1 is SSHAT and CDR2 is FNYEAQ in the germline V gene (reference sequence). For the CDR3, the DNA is TGTGCTAGCAGCCCGACTAGCGGGACACACAATGAGCAGTTCTTC. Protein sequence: CASSPTSGTHNEQFF.

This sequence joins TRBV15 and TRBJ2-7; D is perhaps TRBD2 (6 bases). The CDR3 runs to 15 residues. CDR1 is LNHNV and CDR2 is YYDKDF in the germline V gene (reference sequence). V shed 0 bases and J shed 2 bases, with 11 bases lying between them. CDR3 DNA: TGTGCCACCAGCAGAGAGTTAGCGGAAGCCTACGAGCAGTACTTC. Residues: CATSRELAEAYEQYF.

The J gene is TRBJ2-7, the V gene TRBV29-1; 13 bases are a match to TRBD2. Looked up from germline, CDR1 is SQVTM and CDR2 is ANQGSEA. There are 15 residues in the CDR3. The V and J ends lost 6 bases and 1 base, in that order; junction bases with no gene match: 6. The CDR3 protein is CSVGTSGTTSYEQYF. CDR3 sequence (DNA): TGCAGCGTCGGGACTAGCGGGACCACTTCCTACGAGCAGTACTTC.

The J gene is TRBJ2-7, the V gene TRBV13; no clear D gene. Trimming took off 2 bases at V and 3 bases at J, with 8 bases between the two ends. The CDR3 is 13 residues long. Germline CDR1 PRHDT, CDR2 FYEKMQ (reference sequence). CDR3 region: CASSLSGIYEQYF. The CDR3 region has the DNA TGTGCCAGCAGCTTATCTGGGATCTACGAGCAGTACTTC.

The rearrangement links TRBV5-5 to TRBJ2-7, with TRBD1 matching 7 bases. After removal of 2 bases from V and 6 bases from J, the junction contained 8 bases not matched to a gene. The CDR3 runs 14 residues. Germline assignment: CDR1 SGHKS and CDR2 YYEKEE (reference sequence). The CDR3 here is CASSFALGTAEQYF. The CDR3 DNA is TGTGCCAGCAGCTTTGCCCTCGGGACAGCCGAGCAGTACTTC. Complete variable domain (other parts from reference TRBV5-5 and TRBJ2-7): DAGVTQSPTHLIKTRGQQVTLRCSPISGHKSVSWYQQVLGQGPQFIFQYYEKEERGRGNFPDRFSARQFPNYSSELNVNALLLGDSALYLCASSFALGTAEQYFGPGTRLTVT.

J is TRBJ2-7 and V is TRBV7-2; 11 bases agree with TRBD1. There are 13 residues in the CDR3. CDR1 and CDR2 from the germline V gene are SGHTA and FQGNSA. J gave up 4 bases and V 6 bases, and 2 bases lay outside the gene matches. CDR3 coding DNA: TGTGCCAGCAGGGACAGGGGGCTTTACGAGCAGTACTTC. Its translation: CASRDRGLYEQYF.

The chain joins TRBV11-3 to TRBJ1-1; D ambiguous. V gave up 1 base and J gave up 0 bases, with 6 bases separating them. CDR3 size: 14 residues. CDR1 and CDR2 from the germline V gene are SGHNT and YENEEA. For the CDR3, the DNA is TGTGCCAGCAGCTTAGCTCGAGTGAACACTGAAGCTTTCTTT. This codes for CASSLARVNTEAFF.

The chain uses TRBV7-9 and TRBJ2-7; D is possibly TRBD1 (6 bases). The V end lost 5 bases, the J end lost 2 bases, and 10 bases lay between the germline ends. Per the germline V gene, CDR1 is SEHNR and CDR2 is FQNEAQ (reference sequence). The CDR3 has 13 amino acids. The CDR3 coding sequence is TGTGCCAGCAGCCGTCGGGACACCTACGAGCAGTACTTC. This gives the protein CASSRRDTYEQYF.

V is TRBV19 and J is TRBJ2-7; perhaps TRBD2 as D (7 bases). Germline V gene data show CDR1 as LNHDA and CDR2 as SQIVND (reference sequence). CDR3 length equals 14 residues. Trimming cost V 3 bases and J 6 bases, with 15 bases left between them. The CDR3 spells CASSIQGGGGEQYF. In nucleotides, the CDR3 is TGTGCCAGTAGTATTCAAGGGGGGGGAGGCGAGCAGTACTTC.

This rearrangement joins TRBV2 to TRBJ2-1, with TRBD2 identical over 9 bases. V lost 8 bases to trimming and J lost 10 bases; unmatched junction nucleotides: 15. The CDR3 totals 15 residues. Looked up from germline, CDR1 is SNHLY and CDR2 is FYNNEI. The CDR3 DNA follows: TGTGCCAGCGCGGGACTAGCTCACGCCCTATGGGAGCAGTTCTTC. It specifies CASAGLAHALWEQFF.

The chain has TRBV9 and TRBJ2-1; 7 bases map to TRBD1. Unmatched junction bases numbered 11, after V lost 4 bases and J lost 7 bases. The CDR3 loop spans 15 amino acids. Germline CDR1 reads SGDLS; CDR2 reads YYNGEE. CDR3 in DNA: TGTGCCAGCAGCTCTTCAGGGGGAGTGGGGAATGAGCAGTTCTTC. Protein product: CASSSSGGVGNEQFF.

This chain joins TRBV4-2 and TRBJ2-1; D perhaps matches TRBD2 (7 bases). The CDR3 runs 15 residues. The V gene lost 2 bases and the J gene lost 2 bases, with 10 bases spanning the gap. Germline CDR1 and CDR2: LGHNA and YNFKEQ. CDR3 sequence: CASSQTGGPYNEQFF. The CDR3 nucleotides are TGTGCCAGCAGCCAAACCGGGGGGCCCTACAATGAGCAGTTCTTC.